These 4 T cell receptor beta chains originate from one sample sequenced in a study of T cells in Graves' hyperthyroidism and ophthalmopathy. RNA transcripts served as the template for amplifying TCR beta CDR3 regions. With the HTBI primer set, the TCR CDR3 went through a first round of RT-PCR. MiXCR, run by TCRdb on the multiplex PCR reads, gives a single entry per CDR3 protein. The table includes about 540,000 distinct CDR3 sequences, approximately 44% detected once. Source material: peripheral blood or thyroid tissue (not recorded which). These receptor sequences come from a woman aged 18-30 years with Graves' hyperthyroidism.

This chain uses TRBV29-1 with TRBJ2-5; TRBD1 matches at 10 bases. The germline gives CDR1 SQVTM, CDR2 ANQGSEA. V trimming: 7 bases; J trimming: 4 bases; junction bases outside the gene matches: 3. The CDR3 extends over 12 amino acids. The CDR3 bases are TGCAGCGCCGGGACAGGGGTAGAGACCCAGTACTTC. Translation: CSAGTGVETQYF.

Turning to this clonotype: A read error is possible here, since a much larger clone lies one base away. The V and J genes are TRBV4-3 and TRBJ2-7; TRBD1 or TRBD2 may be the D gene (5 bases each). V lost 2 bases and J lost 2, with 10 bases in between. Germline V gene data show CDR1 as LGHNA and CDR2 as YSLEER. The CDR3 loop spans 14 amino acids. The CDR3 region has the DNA TGCGCCAGCAGCCAATTCCGGGGCCCCTACGAGCAGTACTTC. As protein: CASSQFRGPYEQYF.

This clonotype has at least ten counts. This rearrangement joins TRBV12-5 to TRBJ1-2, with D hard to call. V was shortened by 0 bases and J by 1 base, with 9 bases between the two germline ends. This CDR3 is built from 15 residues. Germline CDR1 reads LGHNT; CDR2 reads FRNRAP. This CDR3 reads CASGLVGSFNYGYTF. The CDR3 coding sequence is TGTGCTAGTGGTTTGGTAGGGTCATTTAACTATGGCTACACCTTC. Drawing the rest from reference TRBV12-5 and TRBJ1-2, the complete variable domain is DARVTQTPRHKVTEMGQEVTMRCQPILGHNTVFWYRQTMMQGLELLAYFRNRAPLDDSGMPKDRFSAEMPDATLATLKIQPSEPRDSAVYFCASGLVGSFNYGYTFGSGTRLTVV.

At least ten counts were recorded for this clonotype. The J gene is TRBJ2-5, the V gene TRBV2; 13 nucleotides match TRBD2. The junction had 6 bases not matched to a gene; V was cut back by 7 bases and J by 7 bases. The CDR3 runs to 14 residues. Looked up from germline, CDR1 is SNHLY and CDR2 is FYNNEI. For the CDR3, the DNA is TGTGCCAGCAAAGGACTAGCGGGAGAGGGGACCCAGTACTTC. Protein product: CASKGLAGEGTQYF.